The 2 T cell receptor beta chains listed next were all sequenced from one sample in a study of beta chain features in type 1 diabetes. Study-wide results and limits: Across all four CD4+ subsets, people with type 1 diabetes showed modestly shorter TCRB CDR3s.

The authors reverse transcribed all of the isolated RNA, so sequencing captured expressed TCRB transcripts. TCRdb's table, derived via immunoSEQ multiplex PCR, lists solely in-frame clones and lacks some. The repertoire holds around 690,000 clones, with around 12% as singletons. The antigens of these receptors remain unknown. Input material: naive CD4+ T cells from blood. Receptors originate from a man under 40 with type 1 diabetes.

This clone was seen a few times. The V and J genes are TRBV12-5 and TRBJ2-3, with D uncertain. The CDR3 extends over 13 amino acids. The germline CDR1 and CDR2 sequences are LGHNT and FRNRAP. V shed 3 bases and J shed 1 base, with 5 bases lying between them. In nucleotides, the CDR3 is TGTGCTAGTGGTTTAAGGGGCACAGATACGCAGTATTTT. Its protein is CASGLRGTDTQYF.

The CDR3 is CASSYSSSGTDTQYF. The CDR3 DNA follows: TGTGCCAGCAGTTACTCTTCTAGCGGCACAGATACGCAGTATTTT. The chain employs TRBV6-6 and TRBJ2-3; tentatively, D is TRBD2 (6 bases). This CDR3 contains 15 residues. Germline V gene sequence: CDR1 MNHNY, CDR2 SVGAGI (reference sequence). V was clipped by 0 bases and J by 1 base, with 8 bases between them.